The sequence of this T cell receptor beta chain was determined in a study of cytomegalovirus exposure and HLA in healthy donors. Study at large: Early release data held about 92 million unique TCRs from HLA-typed donors.

Notes on this clone: Other DNA sequences in this specimen translate into the identical CDR3.

CDR1 and CDR2 (germline): SGHTA, FQGNSA. V was pared by 3 bases and J by 0 bases, with 7 bases between. The CDR3 runs to 14 residues. 60 Vbeta and 13 Jbeta primers were used in PCR. The data were produced by immunoSEQ multiplex PCR, yet TCRdb's version contains in-frame clones alone and is incomplete. The sample has about 64,000 clones; roughly 80% are singletons. The chain couples TRBV7-2 to TRBJ2-3, with D maybe TRBD2 (6 bases). The receptor's source is a male donor in good health and CMV-seropositive. Sequencing was carried out using PBMCs. The CDR3 bases are TGTGCCAGCAGCTTGGGGACTAGCACAGATACGCAGTATTTT. It specifies CASSLGTSTDTQYF.